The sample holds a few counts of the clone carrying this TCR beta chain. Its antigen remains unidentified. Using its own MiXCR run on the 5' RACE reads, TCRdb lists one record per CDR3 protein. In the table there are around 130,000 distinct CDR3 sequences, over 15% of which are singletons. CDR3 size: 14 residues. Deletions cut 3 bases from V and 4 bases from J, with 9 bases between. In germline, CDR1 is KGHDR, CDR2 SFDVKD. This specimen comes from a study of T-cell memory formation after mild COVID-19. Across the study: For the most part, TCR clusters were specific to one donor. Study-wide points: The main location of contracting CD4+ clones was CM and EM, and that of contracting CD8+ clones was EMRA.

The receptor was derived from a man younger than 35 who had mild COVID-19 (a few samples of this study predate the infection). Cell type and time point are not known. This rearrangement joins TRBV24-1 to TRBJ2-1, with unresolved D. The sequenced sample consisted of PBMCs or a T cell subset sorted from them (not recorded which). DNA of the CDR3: TGTGCCACCAGTGATACGGACCTATACAATGAGCAGTTCTTC. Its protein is CATSDTDLYNEQFF.